This T cell receptor gamma chain was sequenced for a study of Vδ1+ human thymocytes. This clone was counted only a few times. The antigen is unknown. Other DNA sequences in the sample encode the same CDR3. Study-wide findings and caveats: About 20% of thymic delta-chain sequences were Vdelta2, with few Vdelta3, unlike blood Vdelta1+ controls. Thymic TRG and TRD repertoires appeared highly polyclonal, with Gaussian CDR3 length distributions. Donors shared many TRG clonotypes but few TRD clonotypes.

Extracted RNA was reverse transcribed into cDNA. The CDR3 regions were amplified by multiplex PCR from V-gene primers to a constant-region primer. TCRdb re-processed the multiplex PCR reads using CATT. The sample has some 37,000 gamma-chain clones; 20% are singletons. The J segment lost 3 bases and the V segment lost 4 bases, leaving 3 bases of the junction unmatched. The CDR3 spans 12 residues. Looked up from germline, CDR1 is GITISATS and CDR2 is ISYDGTV (reference sequence). Sequenced sample: Vdelta1+ gamma-delta thymocytes from the thymus. The subset denotes: FACS-sorted CD3+ TCRalphabeta- TCRVdelta1+ TCRVdelta2- thymocytes. This rearrangement joins TRGV9 to TRGJ1 or TRGJ2. This receptor was taken from a girl in the first two years of life who had congenital heart surgery. The CDR3 nucleotides read TGTGCCTTGTGGGAATCTTATTATAAGAAACTCTTT. This encodes CALWESYYKKLF.